Listed here are 26 T cell receptor beta chains from one sample, sequenced in a study of response to subunit inactivated influenza vaccine. TCRdb called the RT-PCR reads again in MiXCR, with one record for every CDR3 protein. The sample carries approximately 680,000 distinct CDR3 sequences, approximately 14% recorded once. This material consisted of PBMCs from blood, taken approximately 13 days after vaccination. The receptors originated from a man in his fifties who received an inactivated influenza vaccine.

Concerning this clonotype: Compared with germline, one end of the junction differs, possibly owing to a read error. This chain uses TRBV10-3 with TRBJ2-5; 9 bases fit TRBD2. The CDR3 is 15 amino acids. Germline CDR1 reads ENHRY; CDR2 reads SYGVKD. The CDR3 sequence: CAISLRLAEQETQHF. For the CDR3, the DNA is TGTGCCATCAGTCTGCGACTAGCGGAACAAGAGACCCAGCACTTC.

J is TRBJ2-7 and V is TRBV6-2 or TRBV6-3, with TRBD2 matching over 10 bases. Unmatched junction bases numbered 6, after V lost 0 bases and J lost 4 bases. CDR3 length: 16 residues. Germline assignment: CDR1 MNHEY and CDR2 SVGEGT. The CDR3: CASSYSLPSGGYEQYF. CDR3 sequence (DNA): TGTGCCAGCAGTTACTCGTTACCTAGCGGGGGTTACGAGCAGTACTTC.

This chain uses TRBV7-9 with TRBJ2-1, with 8 bases that match TRBD2. The CDR3 is 15 residues long. The germline CDR1 and CDR2 sequences are SEHNR and FQNEAQ (reference sequence). Trimming cost V 4 bases and J 4 bases; bases outside gene matches: 6. CDR3 nucleotide sequence: TGTGCCAGCAGCTGGTCGGCTAGCGGGTACAATGAGCAGTTCTTC. Translation: CASSWSASGYNEQFF.

The rearrangement links TRBV29-1 to TRBJ1-1; tentatively, D is TRBD1 (6 bases). The V gene lost 4 bases and the J gene lost 3 bases, with 12 bases spanning the gap. The CDR3 loop spans 13 amino acids. Germline V lookup: CDR1 SQVTM, CDR2 ANQGSEA. DNA for the CDR3: TGCAGCGTTGTAGGGGGGAGGGACACTGAAGCTTTCTTT. Translating it yields CSVVGGRDTEAFF.

This clonotype was counted ten times or more. The CDR3 bases are TGTGCCAGCAGTTTAGACAGGGCCACTGAAGCTTTCTTT. As protein: CASSLDRATEAFF. The chain carries TRBV12-3 or TRBV12-4 and TRBJ1-1; TRBD1 might be the D (6 bases). The length of the CDR3 is 13 residues. Trimming pared 1 base from V and 4 bases from J, leaving 7 bases between.

V usage is TRBV3-1 and J usage is TRBJ1-1; D possibly corresponds to TRBD1 (6 bases). Trimming removed 3 bases at V and 5 bases at J, with 13 bases between. The CDR3 sequence is 14 residues long. Germline V gene lookup returns CDR1 LGHDT and CDR2 YNNKEL (reference sequence). The CDR3 spells CASSHHREGTEAFF. CDR3 bases: TGTGCCAGCAGCCATCACAGGGAAGGGACTGAAGCTTTCTTT.

Only a few counts were recorded for this clonotype. The rearrangement links TRBV6-2 or TRBV6-3 to TRBJ2-1, with TRBD2 identical over 9 bases. This CDR3 has 14 amino acids. V shed 2 bases and J 8 bases; nucleotides not matched to a gene: 4. Looked up from germline, CDR1 is MNHEY and CDR2 is SVGEGT. The CDR3 DNA reads as TGTGCCAGCAGTTACCCGGGACTAGCAGATGAGCAGTTCTTC. It is translated as CASSYPGLADEQFF.

The chain is built from TRBV29-1 and TRBJ2-1, with 10 bases fitting TRBD2. Germline CDR1 is SQVTM and CDR2 is ANQGSEA. The CDR3 has 16 residues. V lost 3 bases to trimming and J lost 8 bases; unmatched junction nucleotides: 13. CDR3 DNA: TGCAGCGTTGAGGAGCGGGGGGGCCTAAGAACCGATGAGCAGTTCTTC. Translating it yields CSVEERGGLRTDEQFF.

This clonotype was seen only a few times. The chain links TRBV5-1 to TRBJ1-1; tentatively, D is TRBD1 (5 bases). Germline V lookup: CDR1 SGHRS, CDR2 YFSETQ. CDR3 length equals 14 residues. Deletions cut 0 bases from V and 6 bases from J, with 12 bases between. The CDR3 reads CASSLEAGLSEAFF. CDR3 DNA: TGCGCCAGCAGCTTGGAGGCAGGGCTGTCTGAAGCTTTCTTT.

The chain employs TRBV28 and TRBJ2-2, with TRBD2 matching 8 bases. V shed 6 bases, J shed 5 bases, and the junction held 5 bases outside the gene matches. The CDR3 length is 14 residues. Germline CDR1 and CDR2: MDHEN and SYDVKM. The CDR3 loop reads CASRRLARTGELFF. CDR3 sequence (DNA): TGTGCCAGCAGGAGACTAGCGCGGACCGGGGAGCTGTTTTTT.

The chain links TRBV28 to TRBJ1-5, with 9 bases fitting TRBD1. J gave up 7 bases and V 3 bases, and 7 bases lay outside the gene matches. From germline, CDR1 is MDHEN and CDR2 SYDVKM. The CDR3 length is 15 residues. The CDR3 DNA reads TGTGCCAGCAGTTTGCCGGACAGGGGTGGCCAGCCCCAGCATTTT. Translated, it gives CASSLPDRGGQPQHF.

The chain joins TRBV5-6 to TRBJ2-1, with 9 bases aligning to TRBD2. The CDR3 sequence is 14 residues long. With V trimmed by 3 bases and J by 8 bases, 6 bases remained unmatched. Germline assignment: CDR1 SGHDT and CDR2 YYEEEE. The CDR3 DNA sequence: TGTGCCAGCAGCTATATAGCGGGAGTGTATGAGCAGTTCTTC. It specifies CASSYIAGVYEQFF.

This clonotype was counted ten times or more. This chain links TRBV7-9 with TRBJ2-5; D not resolved. Germline CDR1 and CDR2: SEHNR and FQNEAQ (reference sequence). With 5 bases removed from V and 0 bases from J, the gap between germline ends came to 10 bases. This CDR3 region has 14 residues. Written as DNA, the CDR3 is TGTGCCAGCAGCCCCCGTCCAGACCAAGAGACCCAGTACTTC. It is translated as CASSPRPDQETQYF.

V and J are TRBV6-2 or TRBV6-3 and TRBJ2-5, with unresolved D. The CDR3 consists of 16 residues. Deletions cut 5 bases from V and 2 bases from J, with 18 bases between. Per the germline V gene, CDR1 is MNHEY and CDR2 is SVGEGT. CDR3 sequence (DNA): TGTGCCAGCAGTCCCGGTCTGAGTTGGGCGCAAGAGACCCAGTACTTC. It codes for CASSPGLSWAQETQYF.

The chain uses TRBV10-3 and TRBJ2-3, with 8 bases matching TRBD2. CDR1 is ENHRY, CDR2 SYGVKD, per germline. This CDR3 is 16 amino acids long. The V and J ends lost 2 bases and 3 bases, in that order; junction bases with no gene match: 7. Here the CDR3 reads CAISERSGRRTDTQYF. In DNA, the CDR3 is TGTGCCATCAGTGAGCGGAGCGGGAGAAGGACAGATACGCAGTATTTT.

The chain is built from TRBV20-1 and TRBJ2-3; TRBD1 might be the D (6 bases). This CDR3 is built from 12 residues. Germline V gives CDR1 DFQATT, CDR2 SNEGSKA (reference sequence). For the CDR3, the DNA is TGCAGGGCTTTGGGGGCCCAGGGTACGCAGTATTTT. This gives the protein CRALGAQGTQYF.

The chain recombines TRBV5-1 with TRBJ2-1; the match to TRBD2 covers 9 bases. The germline gives CDR1 SGHRS, CDR2 YFSETQ. J lost 5 bases, V lost 4 bases, and 7 bases had no gene match. This CDR3 is 15 amino acids long. The CDR3 reads CASSPGLAYNNEQFF. DNA of the CDR3: TGCGCCAGCAGCCCGGGACTAGCCTATAACAATGAGCAGTTCTTC.

The V call is TRBV6-2 or TRBV6-3, the J call TRBJ1-1; 7 bases are shared with TRBD1. The CDR3 loop spans 16 amino acids. The V gene end was trimmed by 4 bases and the J gene end by 2 bases; junction bases not matched to a gene: 10. Germline V gene lookup returns CDR1 MNHEY and CDR2 SVGEGT. The CDR3 is CASSSPPPGGNTEAFF. The DNA for the CDR3 is TGTGCCAGCAGTTCTCCACCCCCAGGGGGTAACACTGAAGCTTTCTTT.

This clonotype has just a few counts. The chain joins TRBV5-6 to TRBJ2-7, with 7 bases lining up with TRBD1. From germline, CDR1 is SGHDT and CDR2 YYEEEE. V gave up 4 bases and J gave up 6 bases; unmatched junction bases: 7. The CDR3 is 13 amino acids. Written as DNA, the CDR3 is TGTGCCAGCAGCAAGGGAGCAGGGGGCGAGCAGTACTTC. It is translated as CASSKGAGGEQYF.

The V gene is TRBV23-1, the J gene TRBJ2-7, with a weak D call TRBD1 (6 bases). TRBV23-1 is annotated as an ORF whose role is uncertain. Trimming removed 2 bases at V and 12 bases at J, with 29 bases between. CDR3 length: 17 residues. In DNA form, the CDR3 reads TGCGCCAGCAGTCAACGCCCCGGGACAACTTATCCCCAGGCTCTGTACTTC. This sequence encodes CASSQRPGTTYPQALYF.

This clonotype was observed a handful of times. The J gene is TRBJ2-4, the V gene TRBV7-9; perhaps D is TRBD1 or TRBD2 (5 bases each). This CDR3 has 16 residues. Germline CDR1 is SEHNR and CDR2 is FQNEAQ (reference sequence). V was pared by 5 bases and J by 0 bases, with 14 bases between. The CDR3: CASSPKPGLAKNIQYF. Here the CDR3 DNA reads TGTGCCAGCAGCCCGAAACCGGGGCTAGCCAAAAACATTCAGTACTTC. The full variable domain, with the rest looked up from reference TRBV7-9 and TRBJ2-4, is DTGVSQNPRHKITKRGQNVTFRCDPISEHNRLYWYRQTLGQGPEFLTYFQNEAQLEKSRLLSDRFSAERPKGSFSTLEIQRTEQGDSAMYLCASSPKPGLAKNIQYFGAGTRLSVL.

This clonotype has only a few counts. The CDR3 loop reads CASSYRHSGANVLTF. In nucleotides, the CDR3 is TGTGCCAGCAGCTACAGGCACTCTGGGGCCAACGTCCTGACTTTC. The chain has TRBV7-2 and TRBJ2-6; D may be TRBD1 (5 bases). There are 15 residues in the CDR3. Germline loops: CDR1 SGHTA, CDR2 FQGNSA. V lost 4 bases and J 0 bases, leaving 7 bases between the germline ends.

The chain joins TRBV20-1 to TRBJ1-5; D gene ambiguous. In germline, CDR1 is DFQATT, CDR2 SNEGSKA (reference sequence). V shed 3 bases and J shed 3 bases, with 12 bases lying between them. This CDR3 has 14 amino acids. This chain's CDR3 is CSASRSGSNQPQHF. For the CDR3, the DNA is TGCAGTGCTAGCAGGTCCGGATCCAATCAGCCCCAGCATTTT.

This clonotype was picked up a small number of times. The chain links TRBV2 to TRBJ1-6; D is unresolved. The CDR3 sequence is 15 residues long. Trimming cost V 7 bases and J 3 bases, with 13 bases left between them. Germline values: CDR1 SNHLY, CDR2 FYNNEI. The CDR3 spells CASIPDGYYNSPLHF. DNA for the CDR3: TGTGCCAGCATTCCGGACGGGTACTATAATTCACCCCTCCACTTT.

The V gene is TRBV27, the J gene TRBJ2-3; D possibly corresponds to TRBD1 (5 bases). This CDR3 has 17 residues. Trimming cost V 3 bases and J 2 bases, with 18 bases left between them. CDR1 and CDR2 (germline): MNHEY, SMNVEV (reference sequence). This chain's CDR3 is CASSFGLVGASTDTQYF. Here the CDR3 DNA reads TGTGCCAGCAGTTTTGGGTTAGTTGGGGCTTCCACAGATACGCAGTATTTT.

The V call is TRBV7-6, the J call TRBJ2-7; tentatively, D is TRBD1 (5 bases). This CDR3 is built from 15 residues. Germline V lookup: CDR1 SGHVS, CDR2 FNYEAQ. V was pared by 5 bases and J by 4 bases, with 18 bases between. CDR3 sequence: CASSLSSTPGYEQYF. In DNA form, the CDR3 reads TGTGCCAGCAGCCTGAGTTCCACCCCAGGGTACGAGCAGTACTTC.